This T cell receptor (beta chain) originates from a study of T-cell memory formation after mild COVID-19. The length of the CDR3 is 14 residues. The germline CDR1 and CDR2 sequences are MGHRA and YSYEKL. The germline V and J ends were trimmed by 1 base and 4 bases, with 10 bases remaining between them. TCRdb re-analysed the 5' RACE reads in MiXCR, keeping a single row per CDR3 protein. The sample has some 320,000 distinct CDR3 sequences; approximately 14% are singletons. The sequence was obtained from a man younger than 35 who had mild COVID-19 (a few samples of this study predate the infection). Cell type and time point are not known. The chain recombines TRBV4-1 with TRBJ1-2; no reliable D call. Material for sequencing was PBMCs or a T cell subset sorted from them (not recorded which). CDR3 sequence (DNA): TGCGCCAGCAGCCAAGCCACCACCGTCTATGGCTACACCTTC. Translated, it gives CASSQATTVYGYTF.